This T cell receptor (beta chain) was recorded in a study of shared T cell receptors in the human thymus (dated by TCRdb to the early 2020s). Describing the broader study: The study examined how self-reactive, shared T-cell receptor alpha chains are generated in the human thymus.

Concerning this clone itself: Its antigen remains undetermined. There are no base qualities to consult, and no much larger clone falls within one base.

V has 5 bases trimmed and J has 7 bases trimmed; junction bases matching no gene number 10. From cysteine to phenylalanine, the CDR3 is 15 amino acids long. The read is trimmed to its CDR3 DNA, 45 bases read in frame from base 1. Sequences LNHDA (CDR1) and SQIVND (CDR2) are obtained from the germline V gene (reference sequence). Library preparation used the immunoSEQ multiplex PCR assay. The source is immuneACCESS, and TCRdb retained only in-frame sequences with V and J called. Part of the clones is not carried over; for the studies checked, unresolved V genes explain less than half of this, and the remainder is unexplained. Counted in this sample were about 660,000 clones; approximately 90% of them appeared once. The biggest ten clones account for approximately 0.01% of the sample. These data also featured in a second study, about human thymus T cells. The other study reports the following: The donors were immunologically healthy infants in Finland who had open corrective cardiac surgery for congenital heart defects. The thymus tissue came from surgical resects taken out during corrective cardiac surgery. V and J gene segment usage appeared biased in both thymic and peripheral blood repertoires. The related research found that thymic TCR repertoires overlapped highly between unrelated individuals. The study characterized TCR alpha and beta repertoires from fewer than ten infant thymus samples and four related peripheral blood samples. Donor ages ranged from 7 to 244 days, and the cohort comprised about six male and a couple of female infants. Thymocytes were mechanically released from the tissue and were stored as pellets of 10-30 million cells at -70 degrees C. Genomic DNA was extracted from frozen cell pellets with a QIAsymphony instrument. The immunoSEQ multiplex PCR assay was used to amplify the TCRB and TCRAD loci from a standardized amount of quality-controlled genomic DNA. The amplicons covered the V(D)J region and were long enough to include the CDR3 and to identify the V and J genes. The commercial immunoSEQ service was used to sequence amplicons on an Illumina platform. Primer bias and sequencing errors were corrected as previously described, and TCRAD and TCRB definitions were based on the IMGT database. immunoSEQ Analyzer 3.0 and VDJTools were used for repertoire analysis, which covered basic statistics, V/J segment usage, diversity estimates, rarefaction and pairwise overlap. Diversity was estimated with Chao1, ChaoE, Efron-Thisted, Shannon and inverse Simpson indices, and also on datasets down-sampled to the smallest sample. For repertoire overlap, CDR3 nucleotide sequence, V gene and J gene had to match strictly, and clustering was done by Jaccard-based multidimensional scaling. Thymus samples yielded on average about 810,000 unique TCRB clonotypes, compared with about 80,000 from blood samples.

The source of this sequence is a boy in the first two years of life with a congenital heart defect. Donor details come from another sample of the same person, matched by shared clones. What was sequenced was thymocytes. The chain uses TRBV19 and TRBJ2-1; TRBD2 fits 8 bases in the junction. For the CDR3, the sequence is CASSVLAAPGNEQFF. The base sequence is TGTGCCAGTAGTGTACTAGCGGCACCTGGGAATGAGCAGTTCTTC.